This TCR beta chain was identified during a study of spatial heterogeneity in lung cancer. One entry per CDR3 protein, called by TCRdb with MiXCR from the 5' RACE reads. The sample shows thousands of distinct CDR3 sequences, more than 15% of them seen only once. Time point of the sample: sample taken at primary tumor resection. The CDR3 spans 17 residues. V lost 1 base to trimming and J lost 5 bases; unmatched junction nucleotides: 11. CDR1 and CDR2 (germline): SGHTA, FQGNSA. This clonotype was seen a handful of times. The chain combines TRBV7-2 with TRBJ2-1; 7 bases align to TRBD2. Specimen: normal lung tissue next to the tumor, collected at surgery. The receptor was derived from a male donor with early-stage non-small cell lung cancer. The CDR3 here is CASSLEVRLAENNEQFF. The CDR3 DNA sequence: TGTGCCAGCAGCTTAGAAGTAAGGCTAGCGGAAAACAATGAGCAGTTCTTC.